Sequencing of this T cell receptor beta chain was carried out in a study of cytomegalovirus exposure and HLA in healthy donors. Method: immunoSEQ multiplex PCR; TCRdb's copy keeps in-frame clones and lacks some. Among about 330,000 clones, 75% to 90% were seen once, and the ten largest hold 1% to 1.5%. Study-wide results and caveats: Confirmation in vitro established that a few CMV-associated chains were specific for CMV antigens.

On this clone: Its specificity is not known.

The study drew the donors from its approximately 120-subject validation cohort, separate from the roughly 700-subject first cohort. Germline V gives CDR1 GTSNPN, CDR2 SVGIG (reference sequence). Trimming took off 5 bases at V and 0 bases at J, with 5 bases between the two ends. The CDR3 loop spans 12 amino acids. The sequence was collected from a woman aged 25 to 39 in good health and CMV-seropositive. The chain has TRBV30 and TRBJ1-3; D ambiguous. Sample: PBMCs. The CDR3 region is CAWLSSGNTIYF. The DNA for the CDR3 is TGTGCCTGGTTGAGCTCTGGAAACACCATATATTTT.